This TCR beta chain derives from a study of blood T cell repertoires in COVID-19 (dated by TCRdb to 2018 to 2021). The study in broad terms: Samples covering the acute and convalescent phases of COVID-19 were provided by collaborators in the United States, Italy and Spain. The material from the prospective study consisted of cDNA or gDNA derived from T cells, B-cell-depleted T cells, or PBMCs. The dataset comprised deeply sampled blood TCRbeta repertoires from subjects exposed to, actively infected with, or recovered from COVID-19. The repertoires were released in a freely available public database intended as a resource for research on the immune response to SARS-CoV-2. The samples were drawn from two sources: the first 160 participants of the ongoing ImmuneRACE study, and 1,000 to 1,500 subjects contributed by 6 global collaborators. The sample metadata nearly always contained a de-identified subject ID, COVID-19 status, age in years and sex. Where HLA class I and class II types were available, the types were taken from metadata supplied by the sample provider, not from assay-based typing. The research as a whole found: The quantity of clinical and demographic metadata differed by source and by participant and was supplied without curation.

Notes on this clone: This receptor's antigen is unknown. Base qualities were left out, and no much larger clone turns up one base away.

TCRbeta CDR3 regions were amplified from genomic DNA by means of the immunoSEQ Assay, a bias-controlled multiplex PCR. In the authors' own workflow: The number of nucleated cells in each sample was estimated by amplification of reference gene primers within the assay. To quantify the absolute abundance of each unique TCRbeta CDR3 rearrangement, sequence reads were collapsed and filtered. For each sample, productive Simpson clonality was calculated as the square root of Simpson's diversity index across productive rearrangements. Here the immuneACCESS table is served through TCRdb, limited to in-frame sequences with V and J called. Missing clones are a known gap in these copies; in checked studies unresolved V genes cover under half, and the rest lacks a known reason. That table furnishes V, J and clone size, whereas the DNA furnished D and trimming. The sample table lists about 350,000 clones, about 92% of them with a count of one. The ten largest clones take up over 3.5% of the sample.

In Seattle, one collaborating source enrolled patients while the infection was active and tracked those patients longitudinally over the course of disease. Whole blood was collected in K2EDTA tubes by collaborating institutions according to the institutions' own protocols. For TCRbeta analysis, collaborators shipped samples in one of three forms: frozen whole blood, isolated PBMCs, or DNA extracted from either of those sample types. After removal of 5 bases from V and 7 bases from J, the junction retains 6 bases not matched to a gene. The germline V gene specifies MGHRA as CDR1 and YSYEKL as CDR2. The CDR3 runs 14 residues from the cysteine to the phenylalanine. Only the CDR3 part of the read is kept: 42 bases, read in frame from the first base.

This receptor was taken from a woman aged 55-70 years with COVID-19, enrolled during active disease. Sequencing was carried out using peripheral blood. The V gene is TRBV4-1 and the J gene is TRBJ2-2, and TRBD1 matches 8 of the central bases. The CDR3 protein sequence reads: CASSWDRMNGELFF. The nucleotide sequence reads TGCGCCAGCAGCTGGGACAGGATGAACGGGGAGCTGTTTTTT.